The entry below describes one T cell receptor (beta chain). Antigen unknown. Then a second PCR, running about 6 to 12 cycles, was carried out with a sample-barcoded 5' primer and a J-beta primer mix. In TCRdb, the 5' RACE reads were re-called with MiXCR into one record per CDR3 protein. The sample holds about a million distinct CDR3 sequences; roughly 51% are singletons and the top ten take 20% to 25%. This specimen comes from a study of blood T cells in healthy people across ages. The CDR3 totals 15 residues. V gave up 7 bases and J gave up 8 bases; unmatched junction bases: 13. In germline, CDR1 is MNHNS, CDR2 SASEGT. Study results and limitations: The CMV status of each donor remained undetermined, and this could have confounded shifts in expanded clonotypes. It was the long-lived donors that had more naive CD4+ cells and higher diversity than aged donors.

Sequencing input: blood. The rearrangement links TRBV6-1 to TRBJ2-4; 8 bases are shared with TRBD1. This receptor was obtained from a woman in her sixties or seventies in good health. The chain's CDR3 is CASISHRDRLDIQYF. As DNA, the CDR3 is TGTGCCAGCATATCCCACCGGGACAGGCTTGACATTCAGTACTTC.